The 19 T cell receptor beta chains presented below share a single source sample, sequenced in a study of blood T cell repertoires in COVID-19. Assay: immunoSEQ multiplex PCR; the TCRdb copy retains only in-frame clones and omits some. The sample lists approximately 200,000 clones; roughly 88% were seen once. Sequencing was carried out using peripheral blood. The receptors derive from a woman aged 25 to 39 with acute or convalescent COVID-19.

CDR3: CASSLDLYYEQYF. For the CDR3, the DNA is TGTGCCAGCAGCTTAGATCTTTACTACGAGCAGTACTTC. The gene calls are TRBV11-2 and TRBJ2-7; D is ambiguous. The CDR3 length is 13 residues. The ends were cut back, 0 bases at V and 3 bases at J, with 6 bases in the middle. Germline CDR1 SGHAT, CDR2 FQNNGV. The full variable domain, its missing parts supplied by reference TRBV11-2 and TRBJ2-7, is EAGVAQSPRYKIIEKRQSVAFWCNPISGHATLYWYQQILGQGPKLLIQFQNNGVVDDSQLPKDRFSAERLKGVDSTLKIQPAKLEDSAVYLCASSLDLYYEQYFGPGTRLTVT.

CDR3 sequence: CATSVSRDRAEAFF. The DNA of the CDR3 is TGTGCCACGTCGGTCAGCCGGGACAGGGCTGAAGCTTTCTTT. The chain is built from TRBV11-1 and TRBJ1-1; TRBD1 aligns across 9 bases. Trimming cost V 10 bases and J 6 bases; bases outside gene matches: 12. Germline loops: CDR1 SGHAT, CDR2 FQDESV (reference sequence). The CDR3 consists of 14 residues.

The gene calls are TRBV29-1 and TRBJ1-1, with TRBD1 matching over 10 bases. The junction had 5 bases not matched to a gene; V was cut back by 4 bases and J by 0 bases. CDR1 and CDR2 (germline): SQVTM, ANQGSEA. The CDR3 totals 15 residues. The CDR3 reads CSVAPGQGMNTEAFF. The CDR3, as DNA: TGCAGCGTTGCGCCGGGACAGGGGATGAACACTGAAGCTTTCTTT.

The V gene is TRBV5-4, the J gene TRBJ2-7; 10 positions agree with TRBD2. The germline gives CDR1 SGHNT, CDR2 YYREEE (reference sequence). J gave up 3 bases and V 2 bases, and 5 bases lay outside the gene matches. The CDR3 totals 15 residues. CDR3 region: CASSLGLAESYEQYF. The CDR3 DNA reads as TGTGCCAGCAGCTTAGGACTAGCGGAGAGCTACGAGCAGTACTTC.

This clone was found a few times. The chain recombines TRBV30 with TRBJ2-1; tentatively, D is TRBD2 (5 bases). The V gene lost 1 base and the J gene lost 7 bases, with 5 bases spanning the gap. The length of the CDR3 is 11 residues. The germline V gene encodes CDR1 GTSNPN and CDR2 SVGIG (reference sequence). Written as DNA, the CDR3 is TGTGCCTGGAGTGGGAGGAATGAGCAGTTCTTC. It translates to CAWSGRNEQFF.

This clone was observed once. The rearrangement links TRBV6-6 to TRBJ1-6; D not certain. CDR1 MNHNY and CDR2 SVGAGI come from the germline V gene (reference sequence). The CDR3 runs 11 residues. V dropped 6 bases and J dropped 6 bases, with 3 bases sitting between them. The CDR3 DNA sequence: TGTGCCAGCAGGCGTAATTCACCCCTCCACTTT. Its translation is CASRRNSPLHF.

This clone was seen just once. The V and J genes are TRBV9 and TRBJ1-3, with D unresolved. The CDR3 consists of 14 residues. Per the germline V gene, CDR1 is SGDLS and CDR2 is YYNGEE. Trimming took 0 bases from V and 0 from J, leaving 4 bases between them. The CDR3, as DNA: TGTGCCAGCAGCGTAGTGGCCTCTGGAAACACCATATATTTT. This sequence encodes CASSVVASGNTIYF.

This chain joins TRBV3-1 (or the pseudogene TRBV3-2) and TRBJ2-1; 10 nucleotides agree with TRBD2. Germline V gene lookup returns CDR1 LGHDT and CDR2 YNNKEL (reference sequence). The CDR3 is 14 residues long. Losses at the gene ends were 2 bases for V and 8 bases for J; bases not matched to a gene: 3. CDR3: CASSQTSGTDEQFF. CDR3 bases: TGTGCCAGCAGCCAAACTAGCGGGACCGATGAGCAGTTCTTC.

This sequence joins TRBV10-3 and TRBJ2-2; TRBD2 matches 12 bases. Germline V gene lookup returns CDR1 ENHRY and CDR2 SYGVKD. Germline trimming cut 10 bases from V and 7 bases from J; bases unmatched to any gene: 10. The length of the CDR3 is 15 residues. The chain's CDR3 is CATMGSTSGSGELFF. The DNA for the CDR3 is TGTGCCACCATGGGGTCGACTAGCGGGAGCGGGGAGCTGTTTTTT.

DNA of the CDR3: TGTGCCAGCAGCGTAGTAGGACAGGGGAAACTGTTTTTT. It codes for CASSVVGQGKLFF. This chain joins TRBV9 and TRBJ1-4; 9 bases align to TRBD1. In germline, CDR1 is SGDLS, CDR2 YYNGEE. There are 13 residues in the CDR3. Trimming removed 0 bases from V and 11 bases from J; junction bases left unmatched: 2.

The rearrangement joins TRBV6-5 to TRBJ1-1; D call uncertain. The CDR3 is 13 amino acids. Germline V gene sequence: CDR1 MNHEY, CDR2 SVGAGI. V was clipped by 6 bases and J by 2 bases, with 10 bases between them. CDR3 sequence (DNA): TGTGCCAGCAGGGTGGGAGTAAACACTGAAGCTTTCTTT. Its protein is CASRVGVNTEAFF.

The genes are TRBV7-6 and TRBJ1-4, with a tentative D call TRBD1 (6 bases). With 4 bases removed from V and 8 bases from J, the gap between germline ends came to 20 bases. Germline CDR1 and CDR2: SGHVS and FNYEAQ. This CDR3 has 16 residues. The CDR3 coding sequence is TGTGCCAGCAGCTCCCTATTAACAGGGAGTGGCGAAAAACTGTTTTTT. Translating gives CASSSLLTGSGEKLFF. The entire variable domain, with the rest obtained from reference TRBV7-6 and TRBJ1-4, is as follows: GAGVSQSPRYKVTKRGQDVALRCDPISGHVSLYWYRQALGQGPEFLTYFNYEAQQDKSGLPNDRFSAERPEGSISTLTIQRTEQRDSAMYRCASSSLLTGSGEKLFFGSGTQLSVL.

The gene calls are TRBV29-1 and TRBJ1-2, with a weak D call TRBD1 (6 bases). Germline V gives CDR1 SQVTM, CDR2 ANQGSEA. This CDR3 contains 11 residues. Trimming stripped 6 bases from V and 4 bases from J, with 9 bases between. The CDR3 region has the DNA TGCAGCGTCCTGACAGGCTATGGCTACACCTTC. Protein: CSVLTGYGYTF.

The J gene is TRBJ2-5, the V gene TRBV4-1; 9 positions match TRBD2. This CDR3 region has 15 residues. CDR1 MGHRA and CDR2 YSYEKL come from the germline V gene. The junction had 4 bases not matched to a gene; V was cut back by 2 bases and J by 3 bases. The CDR3 DNA reads as TGCGCCAGCAGCCAATTCGCGGGAGGGAAAGAGACCCAGTACTTC. It translates to CASSQFAGGKETQYF.

This clone was recorded a few times. The V call is TRBV28, the J call TRBJ2-3; TRBD2 is a possible D gene (5 bases). The CDR3 is 17 amino acids. Looked up from germline, CDR1 is MDHEN and CDR2 is SYDVKM. V was pared by 3 bases and J by 2 bases, with 18 bases between. The CDR3 nucleotides are TGTGCCAGCAGTTTCCCCTTCAACGGGGATTACACAGATACGCAGTATTTT. Encoded protein: CASSFPFNGDYTDTQYF.

Note on this clone: Other DNA sequences in this sample translate to the same CDR3. V usage is TRBV20-1 and J usage is TRBJ2-7; perhaps TRBD2 as D (6 bases). The CDR3 covers 11 residues. The germline CDR1 and CDR2 sequences are DFQATT and SNEGSKA (reference sequence). V lost 5 bases and J lost 1, with 6 bases in between. DNA of the CDR3: TGCAGTGCTGGGAGGTCCTACGAGCAGTACTTC. Protein product: CSAGRSYEQYF.

The V and J genes are TRBV9 and TRBJ1-3; D ambiguous. The ends were cut back, 3 bases at V and 0 bases at J, with 10 bases in the middle. The CDR3 totals 15 residues. The germline V gene has CDR1 SGDLS and CDR2 YYNGEE. CDR3 residues: CASSAYSASGNTIYF. CDR3 bases: TGTGCCAGCAGCGCCTACAGTGCCTCTGGAAACACCATATATTTT.

This clone appeared once. The chain joins TRBV19 to TRBJ1-3; a possible D gene is TRBD1 (5 bases). Trimming pared 6 bases from V and 0 bases from J, leaving 18 bases between. The CDR3 is made up of 17 amino acids. The V gene's germline CDR1 is LNHDA and CDR2 SQIVND (reference sequence). The CDR3 DNA sequence: TGTGCCAGTAGGCCCCCCCCGGGACTCTTCTCTGGAAACACCATATATTTT. It encodes CASRPPPGLFSGNTIYF.

V is TRBV5-1 and J is TRBJ2-3; 7 nucleotides agree with TRBD2. Germline V gives CDR1 SGHRS, CDR2 YFSETQ. Trimming cost V 3 bases and J 2 bases; bases outside gene matches: 12. The CDR3 runs to 17 residues. The CDR3 sequence: CASSYSSLATFTDTQYF. The CDR3 DNA reads TGCGCCAGCAGCTATTCTTCACTAGCGACGTTCACAGATACGCAGTATTTT.